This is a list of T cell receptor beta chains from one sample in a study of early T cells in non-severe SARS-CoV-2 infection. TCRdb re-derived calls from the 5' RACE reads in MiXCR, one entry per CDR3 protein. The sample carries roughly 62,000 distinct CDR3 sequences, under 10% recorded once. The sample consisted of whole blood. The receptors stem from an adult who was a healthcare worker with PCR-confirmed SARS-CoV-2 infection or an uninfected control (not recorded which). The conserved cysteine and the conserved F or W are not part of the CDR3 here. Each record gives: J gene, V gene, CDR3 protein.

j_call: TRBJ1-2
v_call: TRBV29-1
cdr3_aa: SVELRMRGYT

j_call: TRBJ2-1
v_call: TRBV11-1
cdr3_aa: ASSSRNEQF

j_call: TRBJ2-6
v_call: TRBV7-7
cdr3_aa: ASSLAPGSSGANVLT

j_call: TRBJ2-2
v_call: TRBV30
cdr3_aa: AHRGSGDTGELF

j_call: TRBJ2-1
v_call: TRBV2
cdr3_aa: ASKAERTVGNEQF

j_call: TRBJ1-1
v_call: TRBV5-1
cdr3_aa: ASSTTGGGGEAF

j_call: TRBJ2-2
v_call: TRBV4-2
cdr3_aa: ASRRGGTGELF

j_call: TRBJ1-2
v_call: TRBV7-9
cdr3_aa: ASSLTTATYGYT

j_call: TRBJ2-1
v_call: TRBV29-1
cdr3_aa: SVEDPGRGTYNEQF

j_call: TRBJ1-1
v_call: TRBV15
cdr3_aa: ATSRTGNTEAF

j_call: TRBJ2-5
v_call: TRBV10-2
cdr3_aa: ASAELAGGETQY

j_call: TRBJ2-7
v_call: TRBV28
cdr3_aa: ASSTSGWAYEQY

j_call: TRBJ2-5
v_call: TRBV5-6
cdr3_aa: ASSSFDWDTEETQY

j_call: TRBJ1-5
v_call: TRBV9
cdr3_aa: ASSPRTGYNQPQH

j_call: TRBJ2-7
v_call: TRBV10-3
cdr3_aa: ATDTTGTGAWEQY

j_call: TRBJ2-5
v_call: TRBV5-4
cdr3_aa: ASSGDSGQFATQY

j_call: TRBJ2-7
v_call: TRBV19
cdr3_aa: ASSERAAYEQY

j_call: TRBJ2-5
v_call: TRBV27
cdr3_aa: ASSYGQGAQETQY

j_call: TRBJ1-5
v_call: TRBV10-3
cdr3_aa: AIRDRDGQPQH

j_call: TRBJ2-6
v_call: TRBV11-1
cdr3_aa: ASSPQDGANVLT

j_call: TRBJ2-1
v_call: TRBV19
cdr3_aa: ASRGPYNEQF

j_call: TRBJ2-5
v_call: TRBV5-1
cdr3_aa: ASSLNPAGQETQY

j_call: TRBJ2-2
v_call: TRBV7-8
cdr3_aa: ASSLDKTGELF

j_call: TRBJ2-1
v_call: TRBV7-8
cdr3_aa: ASSLGGPGAEEQF

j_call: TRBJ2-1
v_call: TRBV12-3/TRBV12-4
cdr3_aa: ASIPSRGGLSGYNEQF

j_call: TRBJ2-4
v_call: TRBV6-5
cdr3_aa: ASSYGGAGALPV

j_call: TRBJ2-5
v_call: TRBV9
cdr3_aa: ASSLWGAGQETQY

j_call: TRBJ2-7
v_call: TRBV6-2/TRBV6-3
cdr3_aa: ASNNGREQY

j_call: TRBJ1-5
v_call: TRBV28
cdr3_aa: ASTPGQAMPWPQH

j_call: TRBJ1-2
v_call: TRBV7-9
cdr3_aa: ASSPRATDGYT

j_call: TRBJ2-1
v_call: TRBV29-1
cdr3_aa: SGLLAGVNNEQF

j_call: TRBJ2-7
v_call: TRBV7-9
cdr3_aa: ASSRRAQGGEQY

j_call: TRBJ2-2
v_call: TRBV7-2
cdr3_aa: ASSWTSGYTGELF

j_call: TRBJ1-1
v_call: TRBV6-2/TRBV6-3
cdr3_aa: ASSYFRDIGTNTEAF

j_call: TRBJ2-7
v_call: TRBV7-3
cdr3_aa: ASSLTGEGGNEQY

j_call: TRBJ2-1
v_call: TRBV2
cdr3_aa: ASSSGTSGNHEQF

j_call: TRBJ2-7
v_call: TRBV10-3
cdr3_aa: AISAPTDSYEQY

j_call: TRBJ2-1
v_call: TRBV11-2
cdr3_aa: ASSLESGGGNEQF

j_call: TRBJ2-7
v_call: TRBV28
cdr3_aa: ASRTSWTGDGRWY

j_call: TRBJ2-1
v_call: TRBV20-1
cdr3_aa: SASSDYSSSYNEQF

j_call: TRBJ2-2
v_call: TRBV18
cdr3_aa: ASSPPLAEPTNTGELF

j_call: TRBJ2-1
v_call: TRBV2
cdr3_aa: ASSQGPIF

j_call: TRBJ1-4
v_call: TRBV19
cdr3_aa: ASSIRQGRDEKLF

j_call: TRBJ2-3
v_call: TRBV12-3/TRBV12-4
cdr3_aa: ASALGESPDTQY

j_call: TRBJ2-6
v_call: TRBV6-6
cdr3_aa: GSSGANVLT

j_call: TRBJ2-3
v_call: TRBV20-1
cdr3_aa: SARDPPPGGRDTQY

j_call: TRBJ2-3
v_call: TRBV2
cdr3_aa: ATGLSGSTDTQY

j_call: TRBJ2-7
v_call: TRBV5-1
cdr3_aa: ASSLGGGSETYEQY

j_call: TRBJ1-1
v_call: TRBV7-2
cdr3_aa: ASSLMAGNTEAF

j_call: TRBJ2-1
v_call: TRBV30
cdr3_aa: ACSKGGGYNEQF

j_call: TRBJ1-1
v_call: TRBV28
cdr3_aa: ATQGIPWGTEAF

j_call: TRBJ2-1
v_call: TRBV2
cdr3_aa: ASFRGSSYNEQF

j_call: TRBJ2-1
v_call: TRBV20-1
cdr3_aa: SARDSRGSSKF

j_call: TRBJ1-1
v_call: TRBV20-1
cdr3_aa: SVPRVTEAF

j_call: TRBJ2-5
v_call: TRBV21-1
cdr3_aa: ASSKGSGQETQY